What follows describes a single T cell receptor beta chain. Treatment of the sample: preoperative locoregional IRX-2 cytokine immunotherapy. Samples came from a phase Ib trial of preoperative locoregional IRX-2 cytokine immunotherapy. These data are taken from a study of preoperative IRX-2 immunotherapy in early breast cancer. Per germline, CDR1 MNHGY and CDR2 SAAAGT. The CDR3 consists of 13 residues. Trimming left V 2 bases short and J 1 base short, with 5 bases between. The data were produced by immunoSEQ multiplex PCR, yet TCRdb's version contains in-frame clones alone and is incomplete. Among 25,000 to 35,000 clones, over 65% were seen once, and the ten largest hold 3.2%.

The sequence was collected from a human donor with breast cancer. V gene TRBV6-8 combines with J gene TRBJ1-1, with D maybe TRBD1 (5 bases). Collection took place from a patient treated with IRX-2 immunotherapy. The CDR3 region is CASSYQGNTEAFF. In DNA, the CDR3 is TGTGCCAGCAGTTACCAGGGGAACACTGAAGCTTTCTTT.